The rows below give T cell receptor beta chains drawn from one sample of a study of blood T cell repertoires in COVID-19. The protocol was immunoSEQ multiplex PCR, while the TCRdb copy is restricted to in-frame clones and leaves out a portion. The sample lists under 350,000 clones, around nine tenths occurring once. Sequenced material: PBMCs or T cells enriched from blood (not recorded which). All receptors derive from a woman in her sixties who had recovered from COVID-19. Each CDR3 is given with its conserved first and last residue. A D gene is named only where the DNA matches it firmly. Not every row has a clone size; where given, it reads once, few, many or a size class.

j_gene	d_gene	abundance	v_gene	CDR3aa	CDR3nt
TRBJ2-5	NA	NA	TRBV24-1	CATARGAGETQYF	TGTGCCACCGCCCGGGGGGCGGGAGAGACCCAGTACTTC
TRBJ1-2	NA	NA	TRBV28	CASSLSGRGYLGYTF	TGTGCCAGCAGTTTATCCGGCCGAGGCTATCTTGGCTACACCTTC
TRBJ2-3	NA	NA	TRBV5-1	CASSSSGTSTDTQYF	TGCGCCAGCAGCTCGTCCGGGACTAGCACAGATACGCAGTATTTT
TRBJ2-7	NA	NA	TRBV28	CASTPGSYEQYF	TGTGCCAGCACCCCCGGCTCCTACGAGCAGTACTTC
TRBJ1-5	NA	NA	TRBV9	CASSVAGDSNQPQHF	TGTGCCAGCAGCGTAGCCGGGGATAGCAATCAGCCCCAGCATTTT
TRBJ1-5	NA	NA	TRBV2	CASSARAGAGQPQHF	TGTGCCAGCAGTGCGAGGGCAGGGGCTGGGCAGCCCCAGCATTTT
TRBJ1-6	NA	NA	TRBV5-1	CASSLDGSVGGSYNSPLHF	TGCGCCAGCAGCTTGGACGGTAGTGTCGGGGGCTCCTATAATTCACCCCTCCACTTT
TRBJ1-1	NA	few	TRBV12-3/TRBV12-4	CASKLGGGYAFF	TGTGCCAGCAAACTAGGGGGGGGCTATGCTTTCTTT
TRBJ1-1	NA	NA	TRBV5-8	CASRPGLLNTEAFF	TGTGCCAGCAGGCCGGGACTTCTGAACACTGAAGCTTTCTTT
TRBJ1-5	NA	NA	TRBV18	CASSPTDRNQPQHF	TGTGCCAGCTCACCGACGGACAGAAATCAGCCCCAGCATTTT
TRBJ2-2	TRBD2	NA	TRBV27	CASSHSPSGGSPANTGELFF	TGTGCCAGCAGTCACTCCCCTAGCGGGGGTTCACCCGCGAACACCGGGGAGCTGTTTTTT
TRBJ2-5	NA	NA	TRBV24-1	CATSPGLEETQYF	TGTGCCACCAGCCCCGGACTTGAAGAGACCCAGTACTTC
TRBJ2-5	TRBD2	NA	TRBV28	CASEGLAGGETQYF	TGTGCCAGCGAGGGACTAGCGGGAGGAGAGACCCAGTACTTC
TRBJ2-7	NA	NA	TRBV5-1	CASSGGPSSYEQYF	TGCGCCAGCAGCGGCGGGCCCTCCTCCTACGAGCAGTACTTC
TRBJ1-6	NA	NA	TRBV2	CASSETSYNSPLHF	TGTGCCAGCAGTGAGACATCCTATAATTCACCCCTCCACTTT
TRBJ1-2	TRBD1	NA	TRBV7-3	CASSSQGVGYTF	TGTGCCAGCAGCTCACAGGGGGTTGGCTACACCTTC
TRBJ1-1	TRBD1	NA	TRBV24-1	CATSGGQGTSDTEAFF	TGTGCCACCAGTGGGGGACAGGGGACTAGTGACACTGAAGCTTTCTTT
TRBJ2-7	TRBD2	few	TRBV27	CASSLSTHAGGTYEQYF	TGTGCCAGCAGTTTATCGACCCACGCGGGAGGAACCTACGAGCAGTACTTC
TRBJ1-5	NA	NA	TRBV9	CASSVGEGWGQPQHF	TGTGCCAGCAGCGTAGGAGAGGGCTGGGGTCAGCCCCAGCATTTT
TRBJ2-5	TRBD1	NA	TRBV28	CATQDRGPETQYF	TGTGCCACCCAAGACAGGGGTCCTGAGACCCAGTACTTC
TRBJ1-6	NA	NA	TRBV9	CASGDQDNSPLHF	TGTGCCAGCGGAGACCAAGACAATTCACCCCTCCACTTT
TRBJ1-1	NA	NA	TRBV5-1	CASSPYRDGTEAFF	TGCGCCAGCAGCCCCTACAGGGACGGCACTGAAGCTTTCTTT
TRBJ2-3	TRBD2	NA	TRBV19	CASRPTSVRGDTQYF	TGTGCCAGCCGTCCAACTAGCGTCCGAGGGGATACGCAGTATTTT
TRBJ1-2	NA	NA	TRBV2	CASSETGMRGYTF	TGTGCCAGCAGTGAAACGGGGATGCGTGGCTACACCTTC
TRBJ2-5	TRBD1	NA	TRBV11-2	CASSSGQGAPLQETQYF	TGTGCCAGCAGCTCGGGACAGGGGGCTCCCTTGCAAGAGACCCAGTACTTC
TRBJ1-5	NA	NA	TRBV7-9	CASSLGVASSNQPQHF	TGTGCCAGCAGCTTAGGTGTAGCTTCTAGCAATCAGCCCCAGCATTTT
TRBJ2-1	TRBD2	NA	TRBV2	CASSAREENEQFF	TGTGCCAGCAGTGCCCGGGAGGAGAATGAGCAGTTCTTC
TRBJ2-1	NA	NA	TRBV2	CASSGGLPSYNEQFF	TGTGCCAGCAGTGGGGGACTGCCCTCCTACAATGAGCAGTTCTTC
TRBJ2-1	NA	NA	TRBV18	CASSPSSGADNEQFF	TGTGCCAGCTCACCAAGCAGCGGAGCGGACAATGAGCAGTTCTTC
TRBJ1-1	NA	NA	TRBV30	CAWTGQPNTEAFF	TGTGCCTGGACAGGACAGCCGAACACTGAAGCTTTCTTT
TRBJ1-6	NA	NA	TRBV9	CASSTGFSDSPLHF	TGTGCCAGCAGTACAGGGTTTTCTGATTCACCCCTCCACTTT
TRBJ2-1	TRBD2	NA	TRBV4-1	CASSQDRTSTEQFF	TGCGCCAGCAGCCAAGATAGGACTAGCACTGAGCAGTTCTTC
TRBJ2-6	NA	NA	TRBV2	CAPRSQADQRSGANVLTF	TGTGCCCCCCGAAGCCAGGCAGACCAAAGGTCTGGGGCCAACGTCCTGACTTTC
TRBJ2-2	TRBD1	NA	TRBV6-5	CASSTPGQGLLFF	TGTGCCAGCAGCACACCGGGACAGGGGCTGCTGTTTTTT
TRBJ1-2	NA	NA	TRBV19	CASSLEGNYGYTF	TGTGCCAGTAGTTTGGAGGGTAACTATGGCTACACCTTC
TRBJ1-6	NA	NA	TRBV25-1	CASSDQRGKGADSPLHF	TGTGCCAGCAGTGACCAAAGGGGAAAAGGGGCCGACTCACCCCTCCACTTT
TRBJ1-2	NA	NA	TRBV10-3	CAISETQRYGYTF	TGTGCCATCAGTGAGACACAACGCTATGGCTACACCTTC
TRBJ1-5	TRBD1	NA	TRBV28	CASRPPGTGRGQPQHF	TGTGCCAGCAGACCCCCGGGGACAGGACGGGGACAGCCCCAGCATTTT